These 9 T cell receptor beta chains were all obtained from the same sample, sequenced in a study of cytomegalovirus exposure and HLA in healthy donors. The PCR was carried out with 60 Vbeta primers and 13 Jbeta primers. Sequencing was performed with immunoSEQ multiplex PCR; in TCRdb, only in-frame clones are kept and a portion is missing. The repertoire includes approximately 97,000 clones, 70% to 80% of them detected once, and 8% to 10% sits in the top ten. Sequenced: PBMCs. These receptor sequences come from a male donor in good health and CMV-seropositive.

The CDR3 bases are TGTGCCAGCAGGGTAAGGGGGCGAGGCGAGCAGTACTTC. This translates into CASRVRGRGEQYF. The chain employs TRBV27 and TRBJ2-5, with 7 bases fitting TRBD1. With the DNA end fitting TRBJ2-7 better, the J assignment may be wrong. From germline, CDR1 is MNHEY and CDR2 SMNVEV (reference sequence). The CDR3 runs to 13 residues.

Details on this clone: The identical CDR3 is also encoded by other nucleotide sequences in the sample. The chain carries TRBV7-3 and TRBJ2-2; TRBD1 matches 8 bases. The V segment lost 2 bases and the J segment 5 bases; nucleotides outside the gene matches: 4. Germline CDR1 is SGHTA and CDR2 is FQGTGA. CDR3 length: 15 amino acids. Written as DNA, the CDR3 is TGTGCCAGCAGCTTACAGGGGGCAAATACCGGGGAGCTGTTTTTT. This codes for CASSLQGANTGELFF.

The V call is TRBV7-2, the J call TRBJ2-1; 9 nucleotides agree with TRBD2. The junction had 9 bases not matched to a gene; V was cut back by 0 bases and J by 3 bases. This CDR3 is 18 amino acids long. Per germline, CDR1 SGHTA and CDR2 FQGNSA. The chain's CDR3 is CASSLARSGTSIYNEQFF. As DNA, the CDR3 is TGTGCCAGCAGCTTAGCGCGATCCGGGACTAGCATCTACAATGAGCAGTTCTTC.

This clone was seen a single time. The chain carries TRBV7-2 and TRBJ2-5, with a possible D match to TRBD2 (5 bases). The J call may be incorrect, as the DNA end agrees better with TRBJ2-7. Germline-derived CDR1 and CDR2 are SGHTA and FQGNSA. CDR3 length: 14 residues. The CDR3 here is CASTSDLRAYEQYF. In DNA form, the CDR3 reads TGTGCCAGCACCTCGGACCTGCGGGCCTACGAGCAGTACTTC.

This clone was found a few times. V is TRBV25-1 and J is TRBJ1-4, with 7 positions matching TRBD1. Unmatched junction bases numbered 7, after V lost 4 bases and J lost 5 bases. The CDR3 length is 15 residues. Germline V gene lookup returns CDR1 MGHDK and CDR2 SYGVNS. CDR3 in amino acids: CASSAHGTANEKLFF. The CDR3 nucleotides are TGTGCCAGCAGTGCGCACGGGACAGCAAATGAAAAACTGTTTTTT.

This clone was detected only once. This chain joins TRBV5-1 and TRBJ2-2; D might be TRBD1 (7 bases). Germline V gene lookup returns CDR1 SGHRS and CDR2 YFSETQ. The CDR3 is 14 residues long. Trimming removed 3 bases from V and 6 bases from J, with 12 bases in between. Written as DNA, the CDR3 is TGCGCCAGCAGCTCCAGGGGGGCGCCCGGGGAGCTGTTTTTT. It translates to CASSSRGAPGELFF.

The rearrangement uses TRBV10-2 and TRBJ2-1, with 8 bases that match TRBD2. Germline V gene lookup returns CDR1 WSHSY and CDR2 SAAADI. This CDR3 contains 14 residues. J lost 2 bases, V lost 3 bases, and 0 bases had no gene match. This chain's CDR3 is CASSEAGAYNEQFF. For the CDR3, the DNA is TGCGCCAGCAGTGAAGCGGGAGCCTACAATGAGCAGTTCTTC.

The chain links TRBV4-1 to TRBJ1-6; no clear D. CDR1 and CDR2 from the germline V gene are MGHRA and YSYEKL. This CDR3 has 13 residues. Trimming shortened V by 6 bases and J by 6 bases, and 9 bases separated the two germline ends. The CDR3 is CASRETVNSPLHF. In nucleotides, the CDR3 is TGCGCCAGCAGGGAGACGGTTAATTCACCCCTCCACTTT.

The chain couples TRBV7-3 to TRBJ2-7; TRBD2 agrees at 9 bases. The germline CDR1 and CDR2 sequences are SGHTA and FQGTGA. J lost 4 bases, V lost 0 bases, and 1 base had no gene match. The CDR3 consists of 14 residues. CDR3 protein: CASSLTSGSYEQYF. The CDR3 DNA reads TGTGCCAGCAGCTTAACTAGCGGGAGTTACGAGCAGTACTTC. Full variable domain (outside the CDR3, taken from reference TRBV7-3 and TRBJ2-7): GAGVSQTPSNKVTEKGKYVELRCDPISGHTALYWYRQSLGQGPEFLIYFQGTGAADDSGLPNDRFFAVRPEGSVSTLKIQRTERGDSAVYLCASSLTSGSYEQYFGPGTRLTVT.